This is a list of T cell receptor beta chains from one sample in a study of cytomegalovirus exposure and HLA in healthy donors. Assay used: immunoSEQ multiplex PCR; TCRdb lists only in-frame clones, some missing. This sample has about 64,000 clones, with approximately 83% found just once. What was sequenced was PBMCs. These receptors were obtained from a female donor in good health and CMV-seronegative. The CDR3 runs from the conserved cysteine through the conserved F or W. A D gene is named only where the DNA matches it firmly. Clone size is not always given. Where it is, it says once, few, many or a class for expanded clones.

d_call	clone_size	j_call	v_call	cdr3_aa	cdr3_nt
TRBD1	NA	TRBJ1-1	TRBV2	CASSDRGPGEAFF	TGTGCCAGCAGTGATAGGGGGCCGGGTGAAGCTTTCTTT
TRBD2	NA	TRBJ2-5	TRBV15	CATSRGGGGETQYF	TGTGCCACCAGCAGAGGGGGCGGGGGAGAGACCCAGTACTTC
TRBD1	NA	TRBJ1-1	TRBV5-6	CASSLGQVNTEAFF	TGTGCCAGCAGCCTCGGACAGGTGAACACTGAAGCTTTCTTT
NA	NA	TRBJ2-5	TRBV5-1	CASSTQETQYF	TGCGCCAGCAGCACTCAAGAGACCCAGTACTTC
TRBD2	NA	TRBJ2-5	TRBV18	CASSPPGSGDGKTQYF	TGTGCCAGCTCACCACCTGGCAGCGGGGACGGGAAGACCCAGTACTTC
TRBD1	NA	TRBJ2-2	TRBV25-1	CASSRRTGGNEELFF	TGTGCCAGCAGTAGGCGGACAGGGGGTAATGAGGAGCTGTTTTTT
TRBD1	NA	TRBJ2-7	TRBV5-1	CASSYGTGAYEQYF	TGCGCCAGCAGCTACGGGACAGGGGCCTACGAGCAGTACTTC
TRBD1	few	TRBJ2-2	TRBV7-3	CASSGGTGNTGELFF	TGTGCCAGCAGCGGTGGGACAGGGAACACCGGGGAGCTGTTTTTT
TRBD1	NA	TRBJ2-2	TRBV5-1	CASSYRDRVNTGELFF	TGCGCCAGCAGCTACCGGGACAGGGTAAACACCGGGGAGCTGTTTTTT
NA	NA	TRBJ2-7	TRBV13	CASSLTRRQPTPYEQYF	TGTGCCAGCAGCCTCACACGGCGGCAGCCTACTCCCTACGAGCAGTACTTC
TRBD2	NA	TRBJ2-5	TRBV4-1	CASSQVGLAGGKETQYF	TGCGCCAGCAGCCAAGTTGGTCTAGCGGGAGGCAAAGAGACCCAGTACTTC
NA	NA	TRBJ2-7	TRBV28	CASTTNGEKRDEQYF	TGTGCCAGCACTACGAACGGGGAGAAGCGGGACGAGCAGTACTTC
TRBD1	NA	TRBJ2-3	TRBV25-1	CASTQGAGTQYF	TGTGCCAGCACCCAGGGGGCAGGTACGCAGTATTTT
TRBD2	NA	TRBJ2-3	TRBV5-4	CASSLKLAGVDTQYF	TGTGCCAGCAGCTTGAAACTAGCGGGAGTGGATACGCAGTATTTT
TRBD1	NA	TRBJ1-4	TRBV5-1	CASSSTGSKEKLFF	TGCGCCAGCAGCTCGACAGGGTCGAAAGAAAAACTGTTTTTT
NA	NA	TRBJ1-5	TRBV7-2	CASSLRMDSPSNQPQHF	TGTGCCAGCAGCTTAAGAATGGACAGTCCAAGCAATCAGCCCCAGCATTTT
TRBD1	once	TRBJ1-1	TRBV6-5	CASRSQGLSNTEAFF	TGTGCCAGCAGGTCACAGGGGTTGTCGAACACTGAAGCTTTCTTT
TRBD1	NA	TRBJ2-2	TRBV5-1	CASSVGTGSTGELFF	TGCGCCAGCAGCGTCGGGACAGGGAGCACCGGGGAGCTGTTTTTT
TRBD2	NA	TRBJ2-5	TRBV28	CASSFGLAVKETQYF	TGTGCCAGCAGTTTCGGGCTAGCGGTAAAAGAGACCCAGTACTTC
TRBD2	NA	TRBJ2-7	TRBV2	CASSGGTSGSVYEQYF	TGTGCCAGCAGTGGGGGGACTAGCGGGAGTGTGTACGAGCAGTACTTC
NA	NA	TRBJ1-4	TRBV19	CASSGQGSTTNEKLFF	TGTGCCAGTAGTGGGCAGGGGAGTACGACTAATGAAAAACTGTTTTTT
NA	NA	TRBJ1-6	TRBV25-1	CASSEPALGRDFSPLHF	TGTGCCAGCAGTGAACCGGCCCTTGGCAGGGATTTTTCACCCCTCCACTTT
TRBD2	NA	TRBJ2-5	TRBV6-6	CASTLAGAQETQYF	TGTGCCAGCACGCTAGCGGGAGCTCAAGAGACCCAGTACTTC
NA	NA	TRBJ1-1	TRBV30	CAWSKRGSEAFF	TGTGCCTGGAGTAAGCGGGGCTCTGAAGCTTTCTTT
TRBD1	NA	TRBJ2-3	TRBV5-1	CASEPGTGTDTQYF	TGCGCCAGCGAACCCGGGACAGGGACAGATACGCAGTATTTT